These 31 T cell receptor beta chains originate from one sample sequenced in a study of T cell responses to AZD1222 COVID-19 vaccine. Using immunoSEQ multiplex PCR, the repertoire was profiled, and TCRdb retains in-frame clones only, with some absent. The sample carries 140,000 to 150,000 clones, about 92% recorded once. The material sequenced was peripheral blood, taken on day 0 of AZD1222 vaccination. The receptors shown here come from an adult in good health.

This sequence joins TRBV13 and TRBJ2-2, with 10 bases aligning to TRBD2. The CDR3 has 17 amino acids. Germline V gene sequence: CDR1 PRHDT, CDR2 FYEKMQ (reference sequence). Losses at the gene ends were 5 bases for V and 0 bases for J; bases not matched to a gene: 6. CDR3 residues: CASSGGLARANTGELFF. CDR3 nucleotide sequence: TGTGCCAGCAGCGGGGGACTAGCGAGAGCGAACACCGGGGAGCTGTTTTTT.

CDR3 sequence reads: CASRAGRRGSDSAFF. CDR3 in DNA: TGTGCCAGCAGGGCGGGGCGCCGGGGGAGCGACTCGGCGTTCTTC. This chain links TRBV2 with TRBJ2-1; TRBD2 is a possible D gene (6 bases). Trimming left V 6 bases short and J 15 bases short, with 27 bases between. The CDR3 is 15 residues long. Germline V gene lookup returns CDR1 SNHLY and CDR2 FYNNEI.

This rearrangement joins TRBV25-1 to TRBJ2-7; 7 nucleotides match TRBD2. V lost 7 bases, J lost 4 bases, and 13 bases stayed unmatched. This CDR3 region has 15 residues. Germline CDR1 MGHDK, CDR2 SYGVNS. CDR3 amino acids: CASTEGASGLYEQYF. In DNA, the CDR3 is TGTGCCAGCACCGAAGGGGCTAGCGGTTTGTACGAGCAGTACTTC.

The V and J genes are TRBV7-9 and TRBJ2-7, with 9 bases that match TRBD1. The CDR3 has 15 amino acids. J lost 3 bases, V lost 5 bases, and 8 bases had no gene match. Germline lookup yields CDR1 SEHNR and CDR2 FQNEAQ (reference sequence). As DNA, the CDR3 is TGTGCCAGCAGCGCCCGGACAGGGGAAGGCTACGAGCAGTACTTC. Translating it yields CASSARTGEGYEQYF.

The chain couples TRBV6-1 to TRBJ1-5; D is unclear. Germline CDR1 reads MNHNS; CDR2 reads SASEGT. Trimming shortened V by 0 bases and J by 7 bases, and 10 bases separated the two germline ends. The CDR3 consists of 14 residues. CDR3 coding DNA: TGTGCCAGCAGTGAAGCGGGCAGAGAGCAGCCCCAGCATTTT. As protein: CASSEAGREQPQHF.

The rearrangement links TRBV12-3 or TRBV12-4 to TRBJ2-7; TRBD1 agrees at 7 bases. With V trimmed by 7 bases and J by 3 bases, 6 bases remained unmatched. There are 13 residues in the CDR3. The CDR3 coding sequence is TGTGCCAGCAATTGGGGACAGAACTACGAGCAGTACTTC. Its protein product is CASNWGQNYEQYF.

The gene calls are TRBV6-6 and TRBJ2-5, with 7 bases that match TRBD1. Germline V CDR1 and CDR2: MNHNY, SVGAGI (reference sequence). There are 13 residues in the CDR3. V shed 4 bases and J 4 bases; nucleotides not matched to a gene: 3. DNA of the CDR3: TGTGCCAGCAGTTCCCCAGGGGGAGAGACCCAGTACTTC. Encoded protein: CASSSPGGETQYF.

The gene calls are TRBV9 and TRBJ2-3; possibly TRBD2 for D (5 bases). CDR3 length equals 15 residues. The germline V gene has CDR1 SGDLS and CDR2 YYNGEE. Trimming left V 5 bases short and J 4 bases short, with 17 bases between. CDR3 DNA sequence: TGTGCCAGCAGTTCTAGAGGGAACCCCCCAGATACGCAGTATTTT. Protein sequence: CASSSRGNPPDTQYF.

This clone appeared a single time. The chain recombines TRBV7-9 with TRBJ2-7; D might be TRBD1 (5 bases). CDR1 and CDR2 from the germline V gene are SEHNR and FQNEAQ (reference sequence). This CDR3 has 13 residues. Deletions cut 5 bases from V and 6 bases from J, with 14 bases between. The CDR3 region is CASSATAPGEQYF. In DNA, the CDR3 is TGTGCCAGCAGCGCGACAGCCCCTGGCGAGCAGTACTTC.

This rearrangement joins TRBV28 to TRBJ2-2; 10 positions agree with TRBD1. J lost 7 bases, V lost 6 bases, and 11 bases had no gene match. The germline gives CDR1 MDHEN, CDR2 SYDVKM. The CDR3 has 16 residues. CDR3 in amino acids: CASRRAGTGDIGELFF. The CDR3 DNA reads as TGTGCCAGCAGGAGAGCCGGGACAGGGGATATCGGGGAGCTGTTTTTT.

The gene calls are TRBV6-5 and TRBJ2-2, with no clear D. V lost 2 bases and J lost 4, with 8 bases in between. This CDR3 region has 14 residues. Germline CDR1 reads MNHEY; CDR2 reads SVGAGI. This CDR3 reads CASSYPGRTGELFF. The CDR3 DNA is TGTGCCAGCAGTTACCCGGGTCGCACCGGGGAGCTGTTTTTT.

This chain links TRBV4-2 with TRBJ2-5; TRBD1 aligns across 10 bases. The CDR3 is made up of 15 amino acids. CDR1 and CDR2 from the germline V gene are LGHNA and YNFKEQ. J gave up 2 bases and V 1 base, and 1 base lay outside the gene matches. The CDR3 loop is CASSQVDRGQETQYF. The DNA for the CDR3 is TGTGCCAGCAGCCAAGTGGACAGGGGGCAAGAGACCCAGTACTTC.

This chain links TRBV6-5 with TRBJ1-1, with 7 nucleotides matching TRBD1. Germline V gene lookup returns CDR1 MNHEY and CDR2 SVGAGI. V lost 6 bases to trimming and J lost 4 bases; unmatched junction nucleotides: 11. This CDR3 has 15 amino acids. CDR3 loop: CASRPQGPGGTEAFF. As DNA, the CDR3 is TGTGCCAGCAGACCACAGGGGCCGGGGGGCACTGAAGCTTTCTTT.

This sequence joins TRBV12-5 and TRBJ2-3; 7 bases map to TRBD2. Germline V CDR1 and CDR2: LGHNT, FRNRAP. V lost 0 bases to trimming and J lost 5 bases; unmatched junction nucleotides: 8. The CDR3 extends over 16 amino acids. CDR3 sequence (DNA): TGTGCTAGTGGTTTGGTAATGCGGGAGAAGATAGATACGCAGTATTTT. It yields the protein CASGLVMREKIDTQYF.

V gene TRBV11-3 combines with J gene TRBJ2-7; 9 bases agree with TRBD1. V was pared by 0 bases and J by 4 bases, with 4 bases of the junction left unmatched. From germline, CDR1 is SGHNT and CDR2 YENEEA. The CDR3 totals 15 residues. The chain's CDR3 is CASSLEGQGVYEQYF. In DNA, the CDR3 is TGTGCCAGCAGCTTAGAGGGACAGGGCGTATACGAGCAGTACTTC.

The gene calls are TRBV6-5 and TRBJ2-1, with D possibly being TRBD2 (8 bases). The CDR3 totals 15 residues. V was clipped by 6 bases and J by 5 bases, with 17 bases between them. Germline-derived CDR1 and CDR2 are MNHEY and SVGAGI. The chain's CDR3 is CASRAGGQNNNEQFF. The CDR3 coding sequence is TGTGCCAGCAGGGCGGGGGGACAGAATAACAATGAGCAGTTCTTC.

The chain carries TRBV7-2 and TRBJ1-1, with a possible D match to TRBD1 (6 bases). The CDR3 consists of 13 residues. V was trimmed by 1 base and J by 8 bases, leaving 11 bases between them. The germline gives CDR1 SGHTA, CDR2 FQGNSA. CDR3 in DNA: TGTGCCAGCAGCTTAGGTGGGGGGCTCGAAGCTTTCTTT. Its translation is CASSLGGGLEAFF.

Remarks on this clone: The same CDR3 also results from other DNA sequences found in this sample. The V and J genes are TRBV5-4 and TRBJ1-2; maybe TRBD1 (6 bases). Between the trimmed V and J ends, which lost 4 bases and 2 bases, there was a span of 9 bases. The CDR3 runs to 13 residues. Germline CDR1 SGHNT, CDR2 YYREEE (reference sequence). The CDR3 DNA follows: TGTGCCAGCAGCCCGGACAGAAACTATGGCTACACCTTC. This sequence encodes CASSPDRNYGYTF.

The rearrangement uses TRBV7-2 and TRBJ1-1; weak D call: TRBD1 (5 bases). Germline V gene data show CDR1 as SGHTA and CDR2 as FQGNSA. Trimming pared 5 bases from V and 7 bases from J, leaving 17 bases between. The CDR3 extends over 14 amino acids. CDR3 region: CASSPQRGQGEAFF. The DNA for the CDR3 is TGTGCCAGCAGCCCTCAAAGGGGCCAGGGTGAAGCTTTCTTT.

CDR3 loop: CASSARDFYTGELFF. The DNA of the CDR3 is TGCGCCAGCAGCGCGCGGGACTTCTACACCGGGGAGCTGTTTTTT. The chain employs TRBV5-1 and TRBJ2-2, with D possibly matching TRBD2 (6 bases). Trimming removed 4 bases at V and 3 bases at J, with 13 bases between. The germline gives CDR1 SGHRS, CDR2 YFSETQ. The CDR3 is made up of 15 amino acids.

The CDR3 DNA sequence: TGTGCCAGCAGCTTTTCTGCCGCTGGGGAGCTGTTTTTT. Translation: CASSFSAAGELFF. The chain joins TRBV7-3 to TRBJ2-2, with no clear D. Per the germline V gene, CDR1 is SGHTA and CDR2 is FQGTGA. The CDR3 totals 13 residues. Trimming removed 3 bases at V and 8 bases at J, with 10 bases between.

The chain has TRBV5-6 and TRBJ2-4; perhaps TRBD2 as D (6 bases). This CDR3 contains 17 residues. Trimming cost V 4 bases and J 1 base, with 18 bases left between them. The germline V gene encodes CDR1 SGHDT and CDR2 YYEEEE. The CDR3 protein is CASSPGLFAGAKNIQYF. The CDR3 DNA reads TGTGCCAGCAGCCCGGGACTTTTCGCAGGGGCCAAAAACATTCAGTACTTC.

The CDR3 region has the DNA TGTGCCAGCAGCTCGGGGGGAGCGGGAGGGCCTCGAGAGACCCAGTACTTC. It is translated as CASSSGGAGGPRETQYF. The chain uses TRBV7-9 and TRBJ2-5; 10 nucleotides align to TRBD2. With 4 bases clipped from V and 4 bases from J, the junction kept 12 bases outside the gene matches. Germline V gene lookup returns CDR1 SEHNR and CDR2 FQNEAQ (reference sequence). The CDR3 has 17 amino acids.

The chain combines TRBV18 with TRBJ2-3, with 7 positions matching TRBD2. Germline V CDR1 and CDR2: KGHSH, LQKENI. The CDR3 extends over 18 amino acids. Trimming removed 4 bases from V and 5 bases from J; junction bases left unmatched: 18. For the CDR3, the DNA is TGTGCCAGCTCACGAACTAGCGTTGTGGTGGGTGGAAGAGATACGCAGTATTTT. It yields the protein CASSRTSVVVGGRDTQYF.

Only one count was recorded for this clone. The rearrangement links TRBV5-5 to TRBJ2-1, with TRBD2 identical over 12 bases. CDR1 and CDR2 (germline): SGHKS, YYEKEE (reference sequence). CDR3 length: 18 residues. J gave up 1 base and V 1 base, and 6 bases lay outside the gene matches. CDR3 sequence: CASSLKLAGGSSYNEQFF. DNA for the CDR3: TGTGCCAGCAGCTTGAAACTAGCGGGAGGTTCGTCCTACAATGAGCAGTTCTTC.

V gene TRBV5-1 combines with J gene TRBJ1-1; D is ambiguous. Germline-derived CDR1 and CDR2 are SGHRS and YFSETQ. The CDR3 length is 13 residues. V lost 4 bases and J 1 base, leaving 8 bases between the germline ends. CDR3 DNA: TGCGCCAGCAGCGGAGATCCGAACACTGAAGCTTTCTTT. Its translation: CASSGDPNTEAFF.

There are a few counts of this clone. The chain uses TRBV5-1 and TRBJ2-7; either TRBD1 or TRBD2 may fit D (5 bases each). The V gene's germline CDR1 is SGHRS and CDR2 YFSETQ. This CDR3 has 11 residues. V lost 4 bases and J 7 bases, leaving 9 bases between the germline ends. This CDR3 reads CASSQEGEQYF. The CDR3, as DNA: TGCGCCAGCAGCCAAGAGGGGGAGCAGTACTTC.

J is TRBJ1-4 and V is TRBV10-1; 7 bases are shared with TRBD1. Germline V lookup: CDR1 WNHNN, CDR2 SYGVQD (reference sequence). The CDR3 loop spans 15 amino acids. The V and J ends lost 2 bases and 6 bases, in that order; junction bases with no gene match: 6. CDR3 amino acids: CASSEDGQGDEKLFF. Here the CDR3 DNA reads TGCGCCAGCAGTGAGGATGGGCAGGGGGATGAAAAACTGTTTTTT.

V is TRBV2 and J is TRBJ1-1; perhaps TRBD1 as D (6 bases). CDR3 length: 13 residues. V lost 7 bases, J lost 0 bases, and 9 bases lay in between. Germline loops: CDR1 SNHLY, CDR2 FYNNEI. The CDR3 spells CASIWTVNTEAFF. The CDR3 nucleotides read TGTGCCAGCATATGGACAGTGAACACTGAAGCTTTCTTT.

This clone has a single count. The V and J genes are TRBV28 and TRBJ1-6, with 10 bases that match TRBD1. V lost 5 bases, J lost 9 bases, and 4 bases stayed unmatched. The germline gives CDR1 MDHEN, CDR2 SYDVKM. The CDR3 extends over 14 amino acids. CDR3 nucleotide sequence: TGTGCCAGCAGTCGAGGACAGGGGGGTTCACCCCTCCACTTT. Its translation is CASSRGQGGSPLHF.

The chain joins TRBV7-9 to TRBJ1-1, with D possibly TRBD1 on 5 matching bases. Trimming took off 4 bases at V and 5 bases at J, with 11 bases between the two ends. This CDR3 comprises 13 residues. CDR1 and CDR2 (germline): SEHNR, FQNEAQ (reference sequence). The CDR3 spells CASSSGEGTEAFF. The CDR3 DNA reads TGTGCCAGCAGCTCCGGGGAGGGGACTGAAGCTTTCTTT.